The source of this T cell receptor (beta chain) is a study of T cells in Graves' hyperthyroidism and ophthalmopathy (dated by TCRdb to between 2017 and 2020). Regarding the complete study: Peripheral blood samples were taken at the time of initial diagnosis, prior to any treatment. In addition, the study compared T-cell repertoires in thyroid tissue and in blood from about six Graves' hyperthyroidism patients. After sampling, hyperthyroidism patients received methimazole starting at 30 mg daily, and ophthalmopathy patients received high-dose intravenous methylprednisolone. The 100 or so discovery patients were divided at random into training and test sets in a 7:3 ratio. Prospective prediction of ophthalmopathy was tested in an independent validation cohort consisting of fewer than 20 hyperthyroidism patients and some 15 patients who later progressed to ophthalmopathy. TCR V-J signatures able to tell the groups apart were searched for in a discovery cohort of 100 or so patients, of whom over 40 had Graves' ophthalmopathy and about 60 had stable Graves' hyperthyroidism. According to the paper, TCR Vbeta CDR3 sequencing was carried out on more than 120 peripheral blood samples, which came from more than 40 ophthalmopathy, 75 or so hyperthyroidism and approximately 17 progressor patients.

General findings and caveats noted by the study authors: Most expanded thyroid clonotypes (frequency above 0.001) were also found in blood, which suggests that blood repertoires may mirror thyroid immune responses. Sample size was not statistically predetermined, and investigators were not blinded to group allocation. In validation, the model predicted progression to ophthalmopathy with 55% to 71% sensitivity and 72.22% specificity, a median of 6.5 months before onset. A model built on a 13 V-J signature distinguished ophthalmopathy from stable hyperthyroidism, reaching 85% to 90% sensitivity and about 81% specificity in cross-validation and 80%/75% in testing.

As for this clonotype: Its cognate antigen has yet to be identified. No base quality values were provided; no much bigger clone lies one nucleotide off.

Cut back by 4 bases and 6 bases, the V and J ends lie 13 bases apart. The CDR3 runs 13 amino acids, cysteine and phenylalanine included. The sequence is cut down to CDR3 DNA, 39 bases in frame from base 1. CDR1 and CDR2 (SGHDT, YYEEEE) derive from the germline V gene. Amplification of TCR beta CDR3 regions was carried out from RNA transcripts. For the first round of RT-PCR on the TCR CDR3, the HTBI primer set was used together with the Qiagen OneStep RT-PCR kit. Libraries were constructed in a second round of multiplex PCR, after which size selection and purification were carried out. Sequencing of the libraries was done on an Illumina HiSeq2000 using paired-end 100 bp reads. The authors' pipeline ran thus. SOAPnuke was used to process the raw data, with reads discarded if the reads contained adapters or uncalled bases, had a mean Phred below 15, or lacked an exact constant-primer or identifier match. COPE v1.2.5 was used to merge high-quality paired reads, and clonotypes were defined as unique nucleotide sequences. MiTCR v1.1 was used to align clonotypes to the IMGT TRBV, TRBD and TRBJ reference segments. Analysis was restricted to V-J combinations with a frequency above 0.0001, which covered roughly 99% of repertoires. A TCS score was defined as the ratio of F50 (clonal expansion) to E x V (chaos), with BLOSUM62-based TCRdist applied between CDR3 peptides within each V-J. Welch's t-statistics and random forest reduced just over 500 V-J features to 10 to 15, which were used in a naive Bayes classifier (R e1071). Thyroid-blood repertoire similarity was quantified with the Morisita-Horn index. TCRdb's own reprocessing of the public reads used fastp at Q25 and MiXCR and kept productive beta chains. Identical CDR3 protein sequences are pooled into one entry, listed with their most common genes and DNA. The V and J calls follow TCRdb's processing rather than the paper's. The sample profile shows around 760,000 distinct CDR3 sequences; 35% of them were found once. The ten largest clones capture 31% of the sample.

A patient counted as having stable Graves' hyperthyroidism if no progression to ophthalmopathy occurred over 18 months of follow-up. Hyperthyroidism patients were newly diagnosed, with disease duration under 2 months, and aged 18 to 65 years. Exclusion was applied to patients with uncontrolled infections, other autoimmune diseases, pregnancy or lactation. Clinical symptoms, serum thyroxine and TRAb, thyroid ultrasound, and orbital computed tomography formed the basis for the diagnoses. PBMCs were isolated from 8 to 10 ml of fresh peripheral blood by Ficoll-Paque density gradient centrifugation. Total RNA was extracted with Trizol reagent, and quality was checked on an Agilent 2100 Bioanalyzer.

The TCR comes from a woman aged 40 to 50 with Graves' hyperthyroidism. The chain joins TRBV5-6 to TRBJ1-1; the D region possibly corresponds to TRBD1 (5 bases align). The sequenced material came from blood. The DNA is TGTGCCAGCAGCCACGGAGGGGACTCTGAAGCTTTCTTT. It encodes CASSHGGDSEAFF.